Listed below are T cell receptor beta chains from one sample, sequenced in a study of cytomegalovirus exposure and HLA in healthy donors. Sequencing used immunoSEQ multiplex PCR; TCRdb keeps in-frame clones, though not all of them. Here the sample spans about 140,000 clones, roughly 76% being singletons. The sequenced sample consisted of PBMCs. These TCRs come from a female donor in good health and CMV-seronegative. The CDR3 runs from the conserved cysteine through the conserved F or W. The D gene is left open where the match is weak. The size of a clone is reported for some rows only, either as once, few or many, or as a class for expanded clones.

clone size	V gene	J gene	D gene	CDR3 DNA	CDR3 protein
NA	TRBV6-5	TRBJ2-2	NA	TGTGCCAGCAGTTACCTGCCCGGGGGGAACACCGGGGAGCTGTTTTTT	CASSYLPGGNTGELFF
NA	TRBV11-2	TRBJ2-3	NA	TGTGCCAGCAGCGTCCGGGGGGCGGCAGATACGCAGTATTTT	CASSVRGAADTQYF
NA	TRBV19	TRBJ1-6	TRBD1	TGTGCCAGTAGTATAGGGGGACAGAATAATTCACCCCTCCACTTT	CASSIGGQNNSPLHF
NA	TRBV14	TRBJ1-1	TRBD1	TGTGCCAGCAACGTGGACAGGGACACTGAAGCTTTCTTT	CASNVDRDTEAFF
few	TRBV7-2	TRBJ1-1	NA	TGTGCCAGCAGCACTCAGCCCCGAGGGACTGAAGCTTTCTTT	CASSTQPRGTEAFF
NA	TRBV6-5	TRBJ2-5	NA	TGTGCCAGCAGTTATCAGGGGCCCCAAGAGACCCAGTACTTC	CASSYQGPQETQYF
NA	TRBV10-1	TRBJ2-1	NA	TGCGCCAGCAGTCCGGCAGGGGATTCTATATACAATGAGCAGTTCTTC	CASSPAGDSIYNEQFF
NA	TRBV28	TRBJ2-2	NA	TGTGCCAGCAGCCCCCGGTTGGGGCCCACCGGGGAGCTGTTTTTT	CASSPRLGPTGELFF
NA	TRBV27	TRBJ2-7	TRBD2	TGTGCCAGCAGTTTTTACGGGGGGGCCGAGCAGTACTTC	CASSFYGGAEQYF
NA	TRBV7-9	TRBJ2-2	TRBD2	TGTGCCAGCAGCCCCGGGGGGGCGAACACCGGGGAGCTGTTTTTT	CASSPGGANTGELFF
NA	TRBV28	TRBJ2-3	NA	TGTGCCAGCAGTTTACCCTTCCTGTATACGCAGTATTTT	CASSLPFLYTQYF
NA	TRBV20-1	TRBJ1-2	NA	TGCAGTGCCCCGGACAGCTATGGCTACACCTTC	CSAPDSYGYTF
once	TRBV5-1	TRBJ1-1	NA	TGCGCCAGCAGCTTGGCCAGGATTGAAGCTTTCTTT	CASSLARIEAFF
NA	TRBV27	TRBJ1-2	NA	TGTGCCAGCAGTTTAAAGTTGGGGCTTAACTATGGCTACACCTTC	CASSLKLGLNYGYTF
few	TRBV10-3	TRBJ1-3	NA	TGTGCCATCAGGGGGCAGGGCTCTGGAAACACCATATATTTT	CAIRGQGSGNTIYF
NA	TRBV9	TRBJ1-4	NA	TGTGCCAGCAGCGTACAACTTGATGAAAAACTGTTTTTT	CASSVQLDEKLFF
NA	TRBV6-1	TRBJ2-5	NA	TGTGCCAGCACCACGACCCACAGGAGAGAGACCCAGTACTTC	CASTTTHRRETQYF
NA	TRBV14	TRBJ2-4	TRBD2	TGTGCCAGCAGCCACGCGGGTCAGCGGGGGGAGATAGTAGCCAAAAACATTCAGTACTTC	CASSHAGQRGEIVAKNIQYF
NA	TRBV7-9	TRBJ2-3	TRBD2	TGTGCCAGCAGCCCAGAAGCGGGGACCTTCACAGATACGCAGTATTTT	CASSPEAGTFTDTQYF
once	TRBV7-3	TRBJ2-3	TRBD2	TGTGCCAGCAGCTTAAAGCGTGGAGCGGGAGGCACAGATACGCAGTATTTT	CASSLKRGAGGTDTQYF
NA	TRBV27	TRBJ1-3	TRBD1	TGTGCCAGCCAGGGGGCCTCTGGAAACACCATATATTTT	CASQGASGNTIYF
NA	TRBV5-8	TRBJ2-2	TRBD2	TGTGCCAGCAGCTTGGGGGCAGCGGGGACGAACACCGGGGAGCTGTTTTTT	CASSLGAAGTNTGELFF
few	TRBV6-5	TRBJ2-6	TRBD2	TGTGCCACCAGCGGGAGCTCTGGGGCCAACGTCCTGACTTTC	CATSGSSGANVLTF
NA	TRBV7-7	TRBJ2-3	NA	TGTGCCAGCAGTCCCAAGGGGGAAACAGATACGCAGTATTTT	CASSPKGETDTQYF
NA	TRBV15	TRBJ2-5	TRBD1	TGTGCCACCGGCAGGGGGGACAGGGAGCAAGAGACCCAGTACTTC	CATGRGDREQETQYF
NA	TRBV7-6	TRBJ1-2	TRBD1	TGTGCCAGCAGCTCGAGACAGGGTTGGGGCTACACCTTC	CASSSRQGWGYTF
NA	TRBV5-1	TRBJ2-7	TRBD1	TGCGCCAGCAGCTTGGCGGGACAGAAAACCTACGAGCAGTACTTC	CASSLAGQKTYEQYF